The entry that follows covers one TCR beta chain sequence. Its antigen is unidentified. The data are from a study of shared clonotypes between healthy human individuals. At the level of the study: Contributing individuals were two females and three males aged 18 to 49.

Measured with immunoSEQ multiplex PCR; TCRdb has only the in-frame clones, and not every one. The sample consists of about a million clones, about 70% of them appearing once. This CDR3 has 16 amino acids. V lost 6 bases, J lost 3 bases, and 21 bases lay in between. Donors were healthy HIV-negative adults without recent acute infections or vaccinations. Study results and limitations: It was expected that sequencing depth would affect clonotype sharing among donors. Non-shared clonotypes showed lower generation probabilities than clonotypes common to all four donors.

This chain links TRBV5-3 with TRBJ1-2; TRBD1 might be the D (5 bases). TRBV5-3 is sorted into the ORF group, with uncertain function. Sequencing was performed on memory CD4+ T cells sorted from blood. The subset was: CD45RA-negative fraction. The source is a man between 18 and 29 years old in good health. CDR3 DNA sequence: TGTGCCAGAATTGGACTACAGGAAAGGGGCTACTATGGCTACACCTTC. Translated: CARIGLQERGYYGYTF.